The present entry profiles one TCR beta chain with its context. Its matching antigen is unknown. TCRdb's copy holds only in-frame clones and misses some; the assay was immunoSEQ multiplex PCR. Of around 350,000 clones listed, around 92% are singletons. The data originate from a study of Ad26.COV2.S vaccination and SARS-CoV-2 variants. Regarding the study as a whole: Vaccinees and placebo recipients showed similar non-spike TCR breadth.

Trimming removed 5 bases from V and 8 bases from J, with 16 bases in between. This CDR3 has 13 amino acids. The germline CDR1 and CDR2 sequences are SGHRS and YFSETQ. The sequence came from a human donor who had recovered from COVID-19. Sequenced here: peripheral blood, sampled after recovery from COVID-19. This chain connects TRBV5-1 to TRBJ1-2, with TRBD1 as a possible D gene (5 bases). As DNA, the CDR3 is TGCGCCAGCAGGGGGGAGGCTCCCCGGGGCTACACCTTC. Encoded protein: CASRGEAPRGYTF.